The 8 T cell receptor beta chains presented below share a single source sample, sequenced in a study of blood T cell repertoires in COVID-19. Libraries were prepared by immunoSEQ multiplex PCR; TCRdb keeps only in-frame clonotypes and omits some of them. The table has a few hundred thousand clones, approximately 90% seen once. Material for sequencing was peripheral blood. The receptors shown here come from a woman in her 40s who had recovered from COVID-19.

V gene TRBV6-5 combines with J gene TRBJ1-6; 8 nucleotides agree with TRBD1. Germline CDR1 and CDR2: MNHEY and SVGAGI. With 6 bases clipped from V and 5 bases from J, the junction kept 6 bases outside the gene matches. This CDR3 region has 15 residues. The CDR3 coding sequence is TGTGCCAGCAGCCACGGACAGGGAAATAATTCACCCCTCCACTTT. Encoded protein: CASSHGQGNNSPLHF.

The table lists this clone with a count of one. The rearrangement joins TRBV7-2 to TRBJ2-1; a possible D gene is TRBD2 (6 bases). Germline V gene lookup returns CDR1 SGHTA and CDR2 FQGNSA. This CDR3 is 16 amino acids long. The ends were cut back, 1 base at V and 9 bases at J, with 19 bases in the middle. DNA of the CDR3: TGTGCCAGCAGCTTAGGGGCCTCTACCATGCGGGGTGAGCAGTTCTTC. It encodes CASSLGASTMRGEQFF.

J is TRBJ1-1 and V is TRBV12-3 or TRBV12-4; D is unclear. V lost 6 bases to trimming and J lost 0 bases, with 8 bases between them. The length of the CDR3 is 13 residues. CDR3 residues: CASRANLNTEAFF. CDR3 DNA sequence: TGTGCCAGCAGAGCAAATCTGAACACTGAAGCTTTCTTT.

The chain is built from TRBV4-1 and TRBJ1-4, with no clear D. The germline V gene encodes CDR1 MGHRA and CDR2 YSYEKL. V was clipped by 1 base and J by 7 bases, with 13 bases between them. CDR3 length equals 15 residues. The CDR3 loop reads CASSQGNGVVEKLFF. The CDR3 DNA is TGCGCCAGCAGCCAAGGGAACGGGGTGGTTGAAAAACTGTTTTTT.

The V gene is TRBV7-6, the J gene TRBJ1-3; D ambiguous. CDR3 length: 18 residues. Germline loops: CDR1 SGHVS, CDR2 FNYEAQ. With 1 base removed from V and 0 bases from J, the gap between germline ends came to 16 bases. CDR3 loop: CASSLGEGQSYSGNTIYF. DNA of the CDR3: TGTGCCAGCAGCTTAGGGGAGGGCCAATCCTACTCTGGAAACACCATATATTTT.

This chain uses TRBV3-1 (or the pseudogene TRBV3-2) with TRBJ2-2; 12 bases map to TRBD2. Per the germline V gene, CDR1 is LGHDT and CDR2 is YNNKEL (reference sequence). The CDR3 totals 17 residues. The V and J ends lost 7 bases and 6 bases, in that order; junction bases with no gene match: 12. CDR3 in amino acids: CASTPWTSGTIAGELFF. DNA of the CDR3: TGTGCCAGCACCCCCTGGACTAGCGGGACTATCGCCGGGGAGCTGTTTTTT.

The chain uses TRBV27 and TRBJ1-1, with a possible D match to TRBD1 (6 bases). The CDR3 spans 14 residues. Germline V gene lookup returns CDR1 MNHEY and CDR2 SMNVEV (reference sequence). V shed 6 bases and J shed 5 bases, with 16 bases lying between them. The CDR3 sequence is CASRPTGILTEAFF. The CDR3 DNA reads TGTGCCAGCAGACCCACAGGGATATTAACTGAAGCTTTCTTT.

CDR3 in DNA: TGTGCCAGCAGTTGGCAGGGGGTGAACTATGGCTACACCTTC. Its protein product is CASSWQGVNYGYTF. The chain employs TRBV6-5 and TRBJ1-2, with 7 nucleotides matching TRBD1. Germline lookup yields CDR1 MNHEY and CDR2 SVGAGI. Trimming took 4 bases from V and 2 from J; bases not matched to a gene: 4. CDR3 size: 14 residues.